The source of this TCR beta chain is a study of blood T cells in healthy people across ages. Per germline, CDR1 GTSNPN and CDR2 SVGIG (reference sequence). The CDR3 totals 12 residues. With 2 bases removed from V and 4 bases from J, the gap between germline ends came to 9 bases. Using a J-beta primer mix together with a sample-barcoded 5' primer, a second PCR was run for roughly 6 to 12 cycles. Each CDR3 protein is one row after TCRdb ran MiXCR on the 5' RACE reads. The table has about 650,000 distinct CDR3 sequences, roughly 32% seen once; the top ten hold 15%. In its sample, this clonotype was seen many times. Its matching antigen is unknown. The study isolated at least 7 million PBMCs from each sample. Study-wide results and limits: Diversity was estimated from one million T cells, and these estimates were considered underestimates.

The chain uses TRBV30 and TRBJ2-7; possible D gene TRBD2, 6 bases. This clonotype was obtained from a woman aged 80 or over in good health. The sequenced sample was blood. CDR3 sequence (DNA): TGTGCCTGGAGTCGGGGACTTTACGAGCAGTACTTC. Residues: CAWSRGLYEQYF.